The clone carrying this TCR beta chain has at least ten counts. These data originate in a study of T cells after yellow fever vaccination. Study-level information: Any fraction with a low cell number was prepared using SMART-Seq v4 Ultra Low Input.

V lost 5 bases and J lost 3, with 4 bases in between. Germline V gene sequence: CDR1 SGHTA, CDR2 FQGNSA. The CDR3 length is 12 residues. Using its own MiXCR run on the 5' RACE reads, TCRdb lists one record per CDR3 protein. The table records 500,000 to 650,000 distinct CDR3 sequences, roughly 17% of them present only once. This TCR came from a man between 18 and 35 years old who received the YFV17D yellow fever vaccine. The J gene is TRBJ1-4, the V gene TRBV7-2; no clear D gene. The material was PBMCs, obtained 4 to 6 days after the first yellow fever vaccination. The CDR3 reads CASSQPNEKLFF. The DNA of the CDR3 is TGTGCCAGCAGCCAACCTAATGAAAAACTGTTTTTT.